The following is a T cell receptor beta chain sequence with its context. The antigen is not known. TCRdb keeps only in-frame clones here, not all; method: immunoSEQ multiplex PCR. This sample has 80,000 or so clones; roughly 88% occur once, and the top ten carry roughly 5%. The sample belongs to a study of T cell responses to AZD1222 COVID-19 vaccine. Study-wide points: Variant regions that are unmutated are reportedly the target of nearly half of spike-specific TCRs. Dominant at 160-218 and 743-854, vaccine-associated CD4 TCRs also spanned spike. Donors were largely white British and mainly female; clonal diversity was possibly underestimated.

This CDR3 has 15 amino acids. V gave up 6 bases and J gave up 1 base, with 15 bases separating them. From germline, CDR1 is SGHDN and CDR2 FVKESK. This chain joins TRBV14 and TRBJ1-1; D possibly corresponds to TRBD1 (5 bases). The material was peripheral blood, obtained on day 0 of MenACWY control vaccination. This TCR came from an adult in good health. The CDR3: CASRAGGTQNTEAFF. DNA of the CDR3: TGTGCCAGCAGAGCGGGGGGGACGCAGAACACTGAAGCTTTCTTT.